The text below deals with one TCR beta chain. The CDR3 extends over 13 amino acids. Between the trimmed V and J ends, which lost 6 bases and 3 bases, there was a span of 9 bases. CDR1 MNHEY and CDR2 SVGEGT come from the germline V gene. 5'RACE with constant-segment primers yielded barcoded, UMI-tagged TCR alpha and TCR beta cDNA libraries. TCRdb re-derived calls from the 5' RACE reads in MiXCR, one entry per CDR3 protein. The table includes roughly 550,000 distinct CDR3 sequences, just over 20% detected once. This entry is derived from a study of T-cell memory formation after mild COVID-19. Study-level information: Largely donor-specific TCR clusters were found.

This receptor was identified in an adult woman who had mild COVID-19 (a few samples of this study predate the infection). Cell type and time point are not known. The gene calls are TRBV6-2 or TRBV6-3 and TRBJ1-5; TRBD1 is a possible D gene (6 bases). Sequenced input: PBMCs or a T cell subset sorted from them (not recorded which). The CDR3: CASRGGHNQPQHF. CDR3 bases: TGTGCCAGCAGAGGGGGACACAATCAGCCCCAGCATTTT.